Following are 28 T cell receptor beta chains from one sample sequenced in a study of cytomegalovirus exposure and HLA in healthy donors. Some clones are missing from TCRdb's copy, which holds only in-frame ones; the method was immunoSEQ multiplex PCR. The table has 200,000 or so clones, 65% to 90% seen once; the top ten hold 13%. Source material: PBMCs. The origin of the receptors is a woman aged 25 to 39 in good health and CMV-seropositive.

This sequence joins TRBV4-1 and TRBJ2-1; 7 bases line up with TRBD1. V trimming: 0 bases; J trimming: 9 bases; junction bases outside the gene matches: 11. CDR3 length: 16 residues. Germline V CDR1 and CDR2: MGHRA, YSYEKL. This chain's CDR3 is CASSQEWTGTVTEQFF. Here the CDR3 DNA reads TGCGCCAGCAGCCAAGAGTGGACCGGGACAGTTACTGAGCAGTTCTTC.

The chain uses TRBV2 and TRBJ1-5, with 9 bases lining up with TRBD1. J was trimmed by 3 bases and V by 6 bases; bases with no gene match: 6. Germline V gene sequence: CDR1 SNHLY, CDR2 FYNNEI. The CDR3 has 15 amino acids. CDR3 DNA sequence: TGTGCCAGCAGCCCGGGACAGGGTTTCAATCAGCCCCAGCATTTT. It yields the protein CASSPGQGFNQPQHF.

The chain joins TRBV5-6 to TRBJ1-1; D is possibly TRBD1 (6 bases). Germline CDR1 and CDR2: SGHDT and YYEEEE. Trimming removed 4 bases at V and 3 bases at J, with 13 bases between. This CDR3 is 14 amino acids long. The CDR3 bases are TGTGCCAGCAGCCTGGACAGCTACTACACTGAAGCTTTCTTT. It specifies CASSLDSYYTEAFF. Looking up the rest from reference TRBV5-6 and TRBJ1-1 gives the full variable domain: DAGVTQSPTHLIKTRGQQVTLRCSPKSGHDTVSWYQQALGQGPQFIFQYYEEEERQRGNFPDRFSGHQFPNYSSELNVNALLLGDSALYLCASSLDSYYTEAFFGQGTRLTVV.

Concerning this clone itself: Different DNA sequences within this sample yield the same CDR3. The genes are TRBV19 and TRBJ2-2; D perhaps matches TRBD2 (6 bases). V gave up 3 bases and J gave up 6 bases, with 8 bases separating them. The CDR3 has 13 amino acids. Germline V gene sequence: CDR1 LNHDA, CDR2 SQIVND (reference sequence). The CDR3 nucleotides are TGTGCCAGTAGTATTGGAGGGTCCGGGGAGCTGTTTTTT. It codes for CASSIGGSGELFF.

CDR3 in DNA: TGTGCCAGCAGCAGATCCGGGACACTGAGCTCCTACGAGCAGTACTTC. Protein product: CASSRSGTLSSYEQYF. The genes are TRBV5-8 and TRBJ2-7; D perhaps matches TRBD1 (6 bases). Looked up from germline, CDR1 is SGHTS and CDR2 is YDEGEE. The ends were cut back, 4 bases at V and 0 bases at J, with 17 bases in the middle. This CDR3 comprises 16 residues. Complete variable domain (other parts from reference TRBV5-8 and TRBJ2-7): EAGVTQSPTHLIKTRGQQATLRCSPISGHTSVYWYQQALGLGLQFLLWYDEGEERNRGNFPPRFSGRQFPNYSSELNVNALELEDSALYLCASSRSGTLSSYEQYFGPGTRLTVT.

The rearrangement uses TRBV7-8 and TRBJ2-5; tentatively, D is TRBD2 (6 bases). This CDR3 is built from 11 residues. Germline V gene sequence: CDR1 SGHVS, CDR2 FQNEAQ. V was cut by 4 bases and J by 9 bases, with 9 bases left in between. For the CDR3, the DNA is TGTGCCAGCAGCTCGTGGGGGGCCCAGTACTTC. It codes for CASSSWGAQYF. Complete variable domain (other parts from reference TRBV7-8 and TRBJ2-5): GAGVSQSPRYKVAKRGQDVALRCDPISGHVSLFWYQQALGQGPEFLTYFQNEAQLDKSGLPSDRFFAERPEGSVSTLKIQRTQQEDSAVYLCASSSWGAQYFGPGTRLLVL.

V usage is TRBV9 and J usage is TRBJ2-7; TRBD2 agrees at 8 bases. The CDR3 is 15 residues long. Germline V CDR1 and CDR2: SGDLS, YYNGEE. Losses at the gene ends were 3 bases for V and 0 bases for J; bases not matched to a gene: 5. DNA of the CDR3: TGTGCCAGCAGCGCCTTTAGCGGGGCCTCCTACGAGCAGTACTTC. Translated, it gives CASSAFSGASYEQYF.

As DNA, the CDR3 is TGTGCCACCAGCTCGGGAGTCCAAATAGAGGATACGCAGTATTTT. As protein: CATSSGVQIEDTQYF. The V call is TRBV15, the J call TRBJ2-3; TRBD2 is a possible D gene (6 bases). Looked up from germline, CDR1 is LNHNV and CDR2 is YYDKDF (reference sequence). V was pared by 5 bases and J by 6 bases, with 18 bases between. There are 15 residues in the CDR3. The variable domain in full, with the rest retrieved from reference TRBV15 and TRBJ2-3, is DAMVIQNPRYQVTQFGKPVTLSCSQTLNHNVMYWYQQKSSQAPKLLFHYYDKDFNNEADTPDNFQSRRPNTSFCFLDIRSPGLGDTAMYLCATSSGVQIEDTQYFGPGTRLTVL.

The chain is built from TRBV25-1 and TRBJ1-5; TRBD1 aligns across 8 bases. V dropped 6 bases and J dropped 5; count of bases not matched to a gene: 0. The length of the CDR3 is 12 residues. In germline, CDR1 is MGHDK, CDR2 SYGVNS. CDR3 DNA sequence: TGTGCCAGCAGACAGGGGGATCAGCCCCAGCATTTT. It codes for CASRQGDQPQHF.

The chain employs TRBV5-6 and TRBJ2-7, with 9 positions matching TRBD1. This CDR3 contains 14 residues. Per germline, CDR1 SGHDT and CDR2 YYEEEE. The junction had 2 bases not matched to a gene; V was cut back by 1 base and J by 3 bases. CDR3 sequence reads: CASSLRQGGYEQYF. The CDR3 DNA sequence: TGTGCCAGCAGCTTGAGACAGGGGGGCTACGAGCAGTACTTC.

J is TRBJ2-7 and V is TRBV4-1; TRBD2 might be the D (6 bases). Germline V gene data show CDR1 as MGHRA and CDR2 as YSYEKL. V was clipped by 1 base and J by 3 bases, with 10 bases between them. The CDR3 is 14 residues long. This CDR3 reads CASSQVAENYEQYF. The CDR3 bases are TGCGCCAGCAGCCAAGTAGCGGAAAACTACGAGCAGTACTTC.

V is TRBV19 and J is TRBJ2-7; no clear D gene. Between the trimmed V and J ends, which lost 5 bases and 3 bases, there was a span of 11 bases. In germline, CDR1 is LNHDA, CDR2 SQIVND (reference sequence). CDR3 size: 13 residues. This CDR3 is CASSPATRYEQYF. CDR3 DNA sequence: TGTGCCAGTAGTCCTGCTACTCGCTACGAGCAGTACTTC.

The chain is built from TRBV29-1 and TRBJ1-2; 9 nucleotides match TRBD1. CDR1 SQVTM and CDR2 ANQGSEA come from the germline V gene. V was pared by 7 bases and J by 4 bases, with 10 bases of the junction left unmatched. This CDR3 is 14 amino acids long. For the CDR3, the DNA is TGCAGCGCGTTAACCGGGACAGGGAGCTATGGCTACACCTTC. Translating gives CSALTGTGSYGYTF.

The J gene is TRBJ1-4, the V gene TRBV19; no reliable D call. V was clipped by 9 bases and J by 0 bases, with 14 bases between them. CDR1 and CDR2 (germline): LNHDA, SQIVND (reference sequence). The length of the CDR3 is 15 residues. This chain's CDR3 is CASDSPGATNEKLFF. The CDR3 DNA is TGTGCCAGCGACTCCCCCGGTGCAACTAATGAAAAACTGTTTTTT.

This chain links TRBV5-6 with TRBJ1-1; 9 nucleotides agree with TRBD1. The V gene end was trimmed by 0 bases and the J gene end by 4 bases; junction bases not matched to a gene: 4. The CDR3 is made up of 15 amino acids. The germline V gene has CDR1 SGHDT and CDR2 YYEEEE. The CDR3 DNA follows: TGTGCCAGCAGCTTGGGGGACAGGGAGGGCACTGAAGCTTTCTTT. Its protein is CASSLGDREGTEAFF.

The chain combines TRBV7-9 with TRBJ1-2; TRBD1 is a possible D gene (6 bases). V gave up 3 bases and J gave up 5 bases, with 10 bases separating them. This CDR3 comprises 13 residues. CDR1 is SEHNR and CDR2 is FQNEAQ in the germline V gene (reference sequence). The CDR3 sequence is CASSLGTPYGYTF. Written as DNA, the CDR3 is TGTGCCAGCAGCTTGGGGACACCATATGGCTACACCTTC.

The rearrangement joins TRBV5-1 to TRBJ2-7; the match to TRBD2 covers 9 bases. Trimming cost V 0 bases and J 2 bases; bases outside gene matches: 9. Looked up from germline, CDR1 is SGHRS and CDR2 is YFSETQ. The CDR3 consists of 17 residues. The CDR3 region has the DNA TGCGCCAGCAGCTTGGCCATTCAGCGGGGGGACCCCTACGAGCAGTACTTC. It codes for CASSLAIQRGDPYEQYF. The full variable domain, rest sourced from reference TRBV5-1 and TRBJ2-7, is KAGVTQTPRYLIKTRGQQVTLSCSPISGHRSVSWYQQTPGQGLQFLFEYFSETQRNKGNFPGRFSGRQFSNSRSEMNVSTLELGDSALYLCASSLAIQRGDPYEQYFGPGTRLTVT.

The V and J genes are TRBV11-2 and TRBJ2-1, with D perhaps matching TRBD1 (5 bases). Trimming cost V 5 bases and J 1 base, with 12 bases left between them. Germline V CDR1 and CDR2: SGHAT, FQNNGV. This CDR3 region has 15 residues. The chain's CDR3 is CASSPQGSSYNEQFF. Here the CDR3 DNA reads TGTGCCAGCAGCCCTCAGGGTAGTTCCTACAATGAGCAGTTCTTC.

The gene calls are TRBV28 and TRBJ2-7; 7 nucleotides agree with TRBD1. V trimming: 8 bases; J trimming: 0 bases; junction bases outside the gene matches: 1. Germline lookup yields CDR1 MDHEN and CDR2 SYDVKM. This CDR3 is built from 12 residues. The CDR3 here is CASGTASYEQYF. DNA of the CDR3: TGTGCCAGCGGGACAGCCTCCTACGAGCAGTACTTC.

This sequence joins TRBV29-1 and TRBJ1-1, with a weak D call TRBD1 (6 bases). The CDR3 totals 12 residues. Trimming shortened V by 0 bases and J by 5 bases, and 7 bases separated the two germline ends. Germline V gene data show CDR1 as SQVTM and CDR2 as ANQGSEA. The CDR3 sequence is CSVEDRGTEAFF. As DNA, the CDR3 is TGCAGCGTTGAAGACAGGGGAACTGAAGCTTTCTTT.

V and J are TRBV27 and TRBJ2-5; D remains ambiguous. The CDR3 contains 15 residues. The V end was cut by 3 bases, the J end by 0 bases, with 11 bases between. The V gene's germline CDR1 is MNHEY and CDR2 SMNVEV (reference sequence). DNA for the CDR3: TGTGCCAGCAGTTTCTGGGCAGAGTACCAAGAGACCCAGTACTTC. Its translation is CASSFWAEYQETQYF.

The rearrangement links TRBV27 to TRBJ2-3; the D is unclear. Germline V gene data show CDR1 as MNHEY and CDR2 as SMNVEV (reference sequence). Trimming removed 6 bases at V and 7 bases at J, with 11 bases between. This CDR3 has 12 amino acids. The CDR3: CASSRAGNTQYF. The CDR3 DNA reads TGTGCCAGCAGCCGCGCTGGTAATACGCAGTATTTT.

The rearrangement uses TRBV6-1 and TRBJ1-2; 7 bases line up with TRBD1. Germline values: CDR1 MNHNS, CDR2 SASEGT. The CDR3 contains 13 residues. V dropped 7 bases and J dropped 4; count of bases not matched to a gene: 6. The CDR3 nucleotides read TGTGCCAGCACCCCGACAGGGACCTATGGCTACACCTTC. Its translation: CASTPTGTYGYTF.

This rearrangement joins TRBV5-1 to TRBJ1-1; TRBD1 is a possible D gene (5 bases). This CDR3 is built from 12 residues. The V gene lost 4 bases and the J gene lost 11 bases, with 15 bases spanning the gap. Per the germline V gene, CDR1 is SGHRS and CDR2 is YFSETQ. The CDR3 sequence is CASSQGDSRAFF. The CDR3, as DNA: TGCGCCAGCAGCCAAGGTGACAGTAGGGCTTTCTTT.

This chain connects TRBV25-1 to TRBJ2-3; D might be TRBD2 (6 bases). This CDR3 spans 16 amino acids. V shed 1 base and J shed 0 bases, with 11 bases lying between them. The germline V gene has CDR1 MGHDK and CDR2 SYGVNS. As DNA, the CDR3 is TGTGCCAGCAGTGAATTTCTAGCGCCGAGCACAGATACGCAGTATTTT. Protein product: CASSEFLAPSTDTQYF.

This clone was detected a few times. The chain recombines TRBV19 with TRBJ1-2; 8 bases line up with TRBD1. The V gene end was trimmed by 7 bases and the J gene end by 6 bases; junction bases not matched to a gene: 10. This CDR3 region has 14 residues. CDR1 is LNHDA and CDR2 is SQIVND in the germline V gene (reference sequence). CDR3 nucleotides: TGTGCCAGTAATCTCCAGGGGGCTGGGAATGGCTACACCTTC. This encodes CASNLQGAGNGYTF.

Turning to this clone: Relative to the germline gene, one junction end is altered; a read error may explain this. J is TRBJ2-3 and V is TRBV7-7; possible D gene TRBD2, 6 bases. Germline loops: CDR1 SSHAT, CDR2 FNYEAQ (reference sequence). The CDR3 is 15 residues long. The CDR3 DNA reads as TGTGCTAGCAGCCCGGGTCCTCCGGGGGCAGATACGCAGTATTTT. Its protein product is CASSPGPPGADTQYF. Full variable domain (missing parts from reference TRBV7-7 and TRBJ2-3): GAGVSQSPRYKVTKRGQDVTLRCDPISSHATLYWYQQALGQGPEFLTYFNYEAQPDKSGLPSDRFSAERPEGSISTLTIQRTEQRDSAMYRCASSPGPPGADTQYFGPGTRLTVL.

The rearrangement uses TRBV18 and TRBJ1-5, with a possible D match to TRBD1 (5 bases). The CDR3 contains 16 residues. The V gene's germline CDR1 is KGHSH and CDR2 LQKENI. The germline V and J ends were trimmed by 6 bases and 1 base, with 16 bases remaining between them. The CDR3 DNA sequence: TGTGCCAGCTCCCGAGATCGACAGCAGAGCAATCAGCCCCAGCATTTT. Translating it yields CASSRDRQQSNQPQHF.